This T cell receptor beta chain was obtained from a study of blood T cell repertoires in COVID-19. Overall study context: Both acute and convalescent COVID-19 samples were obtained from the United States, Italy and Spain. From T cells, B-cell-depleted T cells, or PBMCs came the material, which was cDNA or gDNA.

Produced via immunoSEQ multiplex PCR; TCRdb's table is partial and in-frame only. The table records more than 150,000 clones, roughly 88% of them present only once. Germline V CDR1 and CDR2: SQVTM, ANQGSEA. V lost 7 bases to trimming and J lost 7 bases; unmatched junction nucleotides: 20. CDR3 length: 17 residues. This TCR came from a woman older than 75 with acute or convalescent COVID-19. The sequencing sample was made of peripheral blood. The V gene is TRBV29-1, the J gene TRBJ2-1, with 9 positions matching TRBD1. CDR3 sequence reads: CSAPRAGQGTLGNEQFF. CDR3 DNA: TGCAGCGCTCCGCGGGCGGGACAGGGAACCCTTGGGAATGAGCAGTTCTTC.